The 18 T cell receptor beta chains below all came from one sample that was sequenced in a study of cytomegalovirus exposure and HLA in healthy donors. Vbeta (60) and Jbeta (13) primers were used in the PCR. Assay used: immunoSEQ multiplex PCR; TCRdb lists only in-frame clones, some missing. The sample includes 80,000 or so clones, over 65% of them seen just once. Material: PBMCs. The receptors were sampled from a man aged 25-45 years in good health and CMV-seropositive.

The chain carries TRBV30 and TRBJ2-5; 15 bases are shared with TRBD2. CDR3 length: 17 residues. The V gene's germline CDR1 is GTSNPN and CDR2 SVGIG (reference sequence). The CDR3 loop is CALGRGTSGRIGETQYF. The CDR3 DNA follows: TGTGCACTTGGACGAGGGACTAGCGGGAGGATAGGGGAGACCCAGTACTTC.

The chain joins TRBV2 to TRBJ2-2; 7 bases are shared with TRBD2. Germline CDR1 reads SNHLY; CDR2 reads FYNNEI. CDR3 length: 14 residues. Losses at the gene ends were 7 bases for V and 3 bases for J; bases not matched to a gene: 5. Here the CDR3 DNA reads TGTGCCAGCACACTAGCGTTGGACACCGGGGAGCTGTTTTTT. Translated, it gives CASTLALDTGELFF.

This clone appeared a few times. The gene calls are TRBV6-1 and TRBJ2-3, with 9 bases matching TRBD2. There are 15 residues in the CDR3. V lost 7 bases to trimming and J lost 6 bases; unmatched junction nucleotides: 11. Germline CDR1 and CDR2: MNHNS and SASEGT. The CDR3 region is CASNLAGSSSDTQYF. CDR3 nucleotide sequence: TGTGCCAGCAACCTAGCGGGAAGTTCGAGCGATACGCAGTATTTT.

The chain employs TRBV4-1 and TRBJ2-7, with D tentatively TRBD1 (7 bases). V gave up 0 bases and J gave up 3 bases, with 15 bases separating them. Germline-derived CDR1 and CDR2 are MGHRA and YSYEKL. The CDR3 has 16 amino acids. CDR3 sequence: CASSQDAGGGIYEQYF. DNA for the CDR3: TGCGCCAGCAGCCAAGATGCAGGGGGAGGCATCTACGAGCAGTACTTC.

In nucleotides, the CDR3 is TGTGCCAGTATGAAGGACAGGGTCGCCGGGGAGCTGTTTTTT. Its translation is CASMKDRVAGELFF. The chain recombines TRBV19 with TRBJ2-2; TRBD1 matches 8 bases. Trimming cost V 7 bases and J 6 bases; bases outside gene matches: 7. The CDR3 is 14 residues long. Germline CDR1 and CDR2: LNHDA and SQIVND (reference sequence). Filled out from reference TRBV19 and TRBJ2-2, the complete variable domain reads DGGITQSPKYLFRKEGQNVTLSCEQNLNHDAMYWYRQDPGQGLRLIYYSQIVNDFQKGDIAEGYSVSREKKESFPLTVTSAQKNPTAFYLCASMKDRVAGELFFGEGSRLTVL.

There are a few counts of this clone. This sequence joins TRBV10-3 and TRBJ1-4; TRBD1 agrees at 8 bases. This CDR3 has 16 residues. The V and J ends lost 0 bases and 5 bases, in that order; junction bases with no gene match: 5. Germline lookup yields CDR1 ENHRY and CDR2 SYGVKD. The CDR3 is CAISESAGTGNEKLFF. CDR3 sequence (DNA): TGTGCCATCAGTGAGTCAGCCGGGACAGGAAATGAAAAACTGTTTTTT.

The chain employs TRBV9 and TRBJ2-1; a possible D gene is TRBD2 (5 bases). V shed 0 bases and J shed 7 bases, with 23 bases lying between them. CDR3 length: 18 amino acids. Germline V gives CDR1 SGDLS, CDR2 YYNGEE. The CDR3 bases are TGTGCCAGCAGCGTAGCAGGTGGTGCGGGTTCGGGGAAAAATGAGCAGTTCTTC. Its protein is CASSVAGGAGSGKNEQFF.

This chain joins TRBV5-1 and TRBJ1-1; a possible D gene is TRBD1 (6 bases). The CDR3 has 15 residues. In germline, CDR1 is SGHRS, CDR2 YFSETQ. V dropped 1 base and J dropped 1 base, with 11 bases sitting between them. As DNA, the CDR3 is TGCGCCAGCAGCTTGCCCAGGGGCGCGAACACTGAAGCTTTCTTT. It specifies CASSLPRGANTEAFF.

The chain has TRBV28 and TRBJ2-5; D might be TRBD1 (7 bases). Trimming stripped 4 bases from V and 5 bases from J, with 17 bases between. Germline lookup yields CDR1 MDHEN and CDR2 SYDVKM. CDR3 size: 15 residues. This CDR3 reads CASSSPAGGKETQYF. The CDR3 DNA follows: TGTGCCAGCAGTTCGCCGGCAGGGGGGAAGGAGACCCAGTACTTC.

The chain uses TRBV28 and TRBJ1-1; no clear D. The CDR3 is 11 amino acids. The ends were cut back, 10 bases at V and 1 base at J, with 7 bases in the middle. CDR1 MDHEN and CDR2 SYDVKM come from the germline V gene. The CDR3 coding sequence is TGTGCCATCGCAGGGAACACTGAAGCTTTCTTT. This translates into CAIAGNTEAFF.

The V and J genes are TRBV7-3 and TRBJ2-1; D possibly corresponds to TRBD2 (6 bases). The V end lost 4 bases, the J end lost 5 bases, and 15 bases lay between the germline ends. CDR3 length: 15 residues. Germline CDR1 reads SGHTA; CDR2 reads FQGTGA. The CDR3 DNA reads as TGTGCCAGCAGCTCGGAGGGCCTTCTGGACAATGAGCAGTTCTTC. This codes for CASSSEGLLDNEQFF.

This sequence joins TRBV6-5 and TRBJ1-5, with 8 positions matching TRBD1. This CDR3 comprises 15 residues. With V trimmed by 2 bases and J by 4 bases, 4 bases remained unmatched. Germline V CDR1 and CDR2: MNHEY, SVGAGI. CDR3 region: CASSYRQGLNQPQHF. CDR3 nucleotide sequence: TGTGCCAGCAGTTACCGACAGGGGCTGAATCAGCCCCAGCATTTT.

Here the CDR3 DNA reads TGTGCCAGCAGCTTGGGAGCGGGGGGCCTCCGGGATACGCAGTATTTT. Translating gives CASSLGAGGLRDTQYF. J is TRBJ2-3 and V is TRBV5-4, with 9 bases that match TRBD2. Looked up from germline, CDR1 is SGHNT and CDR2 is YYREEE (reference sequence). The CDR3 is made up of 16 amino acids. Unmatched junction bases numbered 8, after V lost 0 bases and J lost 6 bases.

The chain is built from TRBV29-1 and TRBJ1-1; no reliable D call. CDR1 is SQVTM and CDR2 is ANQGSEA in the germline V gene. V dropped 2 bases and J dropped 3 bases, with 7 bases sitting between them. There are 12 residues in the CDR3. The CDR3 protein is CSVESGDTEAFF. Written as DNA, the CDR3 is TGCAGCGTTGAATCCGGGGACACTGAAGCTTTCTTT.

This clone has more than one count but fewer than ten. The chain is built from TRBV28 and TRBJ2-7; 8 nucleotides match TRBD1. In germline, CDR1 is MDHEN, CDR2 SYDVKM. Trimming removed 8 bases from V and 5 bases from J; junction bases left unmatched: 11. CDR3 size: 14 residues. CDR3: CASQTQGVFNEQYF. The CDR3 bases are TGTGCCAGCCAGACACAGGGGGTCTTCAACGAGCAGTACTTC.

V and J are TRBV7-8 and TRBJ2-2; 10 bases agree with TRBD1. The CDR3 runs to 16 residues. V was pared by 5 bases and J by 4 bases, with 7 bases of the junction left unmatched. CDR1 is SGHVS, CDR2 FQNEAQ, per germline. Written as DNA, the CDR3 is TGTGCCAGCAGCGCGATTTGGACAGGGGGCACCGGGGAGCTGTTTTTT. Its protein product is CASSAIWTGGTGELFF.

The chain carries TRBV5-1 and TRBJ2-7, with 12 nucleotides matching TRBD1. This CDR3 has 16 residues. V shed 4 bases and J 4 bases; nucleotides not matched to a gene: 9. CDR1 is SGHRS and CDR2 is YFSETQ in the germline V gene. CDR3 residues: CASSIGPGQGAYEQYF. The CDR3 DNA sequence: TGCGCCAGCAGCATAGGCCCGGGACAGGGGGCTTACGAGCAGTACTTC.

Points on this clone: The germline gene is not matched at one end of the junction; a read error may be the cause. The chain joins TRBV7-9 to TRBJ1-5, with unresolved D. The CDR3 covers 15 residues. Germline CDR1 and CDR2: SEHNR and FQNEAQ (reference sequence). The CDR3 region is CASSSTGYSNQPQNF. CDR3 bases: TGTGCCAGCAGCTCGACCGGTTATAGCAATCAGCCCCAGAATTTT.